The 7 T cell receptor beta chains below come from one sample, sequenced in a study of shared clonotypes between healthy human individuals. The naive CD8 subset, CD45RO-negative cells positively selected for CCR7, excluded terminally differentiated effector memory CD45RA+ cells. Generated by immunoSEQ multiplex PCR, the TCRdb table keeps only in-frame clones and is missing some. Here the sample spans about 1,800,000 clones, approximately 94% being singletons. Input material: naive CD8+ T cells sorted from blood. These receptor sequences come from a man aged 18 to 30 in good health.

As to this clone: This sample also contains other DNA sequences that code for the same CDR3. This sequence joins TRBV27 and TRBJ2-7, with no clear D. The CDR3 totals 13 residues. Germline loops: CDR1 MNHEY, CDR2 SMNVEV (reference sequence). The V gene lost 4 bases and the J gene lost 2 bases, with 9 bases spanning the gap. Here the CDR3 reads CASSSTGAYEQYF. CDR3 sequence (DNA): TGTGCCAGCAGTTCAACCGGAGCCTACGAGCAGTACTTC.

This clone has only one observation. The same CDR3 is also encoded by other DNA sequences in this sample. The V gene is TRBV4-2, the J gene TRBJ2-7; unclear D gene. Germline lookup yields CDR1 LGHNA and CDR2 YNFKEQ. Trimming cost V 0 bases and J 3 bases, with 9 bases left between them. The CDR3 is made up of 14 amino acids. CDR3: CASSQDLSGYEQYF. CDR3 sequence (DNA): TGTGCCAGCAGCCAAGATCTGAGTGGCTACGAGCAGTACTTC.

A note on this clone: Other DNA variants within this sample encode the same CDR3. The J gene is TRBJ1-2, the V gene TRBV27, with D maybe TRBD1 (5 bases). Germline assignment: CDR1 MNHEY and CDR2 SMNVEV (reference sequence). The CDR3 contains 12 residues. With 6 bases removed from V and 2 bases from J, the gap between germline ends came to 7 bases. CDR3 residues: CASSAGNYGYTF. The CDR3 DNA reads TGTGCCAGCAGCGCAGGGAACTATGGCTACACCTTC.

The CDR3 nucleotides read TGCGCCAGCAGCCAAGAATGGGGACACCCCTCCTACGAGCAGTACTTC. This sequence encodes CASSQEWGHPSYEQYF. The chain employs TRBV4-1 and TRBJ2-7; perhaps TRBD1 as D (6 bases). The CDR3 is 16 amino acids. Germline V CDR1 and CDR2: MGHRA, YSYEKL. V was clipped by 0 bases and J by 0 bases, with 12 bases between them.

This clone was detected once. The chain has TRBV5-6 and TRBJ2-7, with D maybe TRBD1 (6 bases). The germline gives CDR1 SGHDT, CDR2 YYEEEE. V was cut by 4 bases and J by 3 bases, with 17 bases left in between. The CDR3 contains 15 residues. The CDR3 protein is CASSPPGEWNYEQYF. For the CDR3, the DNA is TGTGCCAGCAGCCCCCCAGGGGAGTGGAACTACGAGCAGTACTTC.

The chain carries TRBV19 and TRBJ1-1, with unresolved D. CDR3 length: 14 amino acids. The V gene's germline CDR1 is LNHDA and CDR2 SQIVND (reference sequence). With 5 bases removed from V and 1 base from J, the gap between germline ends came to 11 bases. CDR3 protein: CASSSLDGNTEAFF. In nucleotides, the CDR3 is TGTGCCAGTAGTTCATTGGACGGGAACACTGAAGCTTTCTTT.

The V call is TRBV5-6, the J call TRBJ1-1; no firm D call. The CDR3 length is 14 residues. CDR1 is SGHDT and CDR2 is YYEEEE in the germline V gene. The V and J ends lost 0 bases and 2 bases respectively, with 8 bases between them. The CDR3 region is CASSLASGNTEAFF. The DNA for the CDR3 is TGTGCCAGCAGCTTGGCATCAGGTAACACTGAAGCTTTCTTT.